This T cell receptor (beta chain) emerged from a study of identical twins. A universal primer site was created by template switching, with the cDNA bearing unique molecular identifiers. TCRdb re-called the 5' RACE reads through MiXCR, storing one row per CDR3 protein. The data hold about 470,000 distinct CDR3 sequences, with about 24% observed a single time. Trimming took off 11 bases at V and 1 base at J, with 15 bases between the two ends. This CDR3 comprises 13 residues. Germline loops: CDR1 SNHLY, CDR2 FYNNEI. The sample was also reused in another study, on T cells expressing NK-cell markers. This second report adds: It was sorted CD3+CD56-NKG2C+, CD3+CD56+NKG2C- and CD3+CD56+NKG2C+ T cells that provided the TCR beta repertoires. These clonotypes, the leaders elsewhere, also led the CD3+CD56-NKG2C+ fraction in a handful of donors.

Material for sequencing was CD4+ T cells sorted from blood. This sequence originates from a woman between 18 and 30 years old in good health. V is TRBV2 and J is TRBJ2-7, with D perhaps TRBD2 (7 bases). The CDR3 DNA reads TGTGCCGGAAGCGGGGACAATTCCTACGAGCAGTACTTC. It yields the protein CAGSGDNSYEQYF.